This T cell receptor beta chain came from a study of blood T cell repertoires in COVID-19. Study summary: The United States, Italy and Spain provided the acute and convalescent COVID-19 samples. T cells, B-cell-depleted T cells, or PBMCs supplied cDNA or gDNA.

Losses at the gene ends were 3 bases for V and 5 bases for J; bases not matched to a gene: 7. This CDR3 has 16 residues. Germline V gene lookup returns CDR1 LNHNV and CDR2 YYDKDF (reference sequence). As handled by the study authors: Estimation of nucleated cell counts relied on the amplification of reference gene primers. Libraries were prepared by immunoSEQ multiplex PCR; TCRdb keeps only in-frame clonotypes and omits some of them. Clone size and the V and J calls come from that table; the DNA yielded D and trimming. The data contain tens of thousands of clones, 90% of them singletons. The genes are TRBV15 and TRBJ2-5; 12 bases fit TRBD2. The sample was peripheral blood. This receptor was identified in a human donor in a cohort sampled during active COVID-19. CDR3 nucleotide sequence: TGTGCCACCAGCAGCCTAGCGGGAGGGCCGGAGGAGACCCAGTACTTC. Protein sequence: CATSSLAGGPEETQYF.